This T cell receptor beta chain was recorded in a study of CD8 T cells in ankylosing spondylitis. Ten or more counts support this clonotype. TCRdb re-called the 5' RACE reads through MiXCR, storing one row per CDR3 protein. The sample has tens of thousands of distinct CDR3 sequences; less than 4% are singletons. Germline values: CDR1 SGDLS, CDR2 YYNGEE. Trimming cost V 4 bases and J 1 base; bases outside gene matches: 3. The CDR3 covers 15 residues. The V gene is TRBV9, the J gene TRBJ2-2, with TRBD1 identical over 8 bases. Material: blood, either unsorted or a sorted T cell fraction (not recorded which). The sequence came from a male donor with ankylosing spondylitis or in good health (not recorded which). CDR3 bases: TGTGCCAGCAGCTCAACAGGGGGGAACACCGGGGAGCTGTTTTTT. It translates to CASSSTGGNTGELFF.